This T cell receptor beta chain was obtained from a study of blood T cell repertoires in COVID-19. The wider study: The United States, Italy and Spain were the sources of the acute and convalescent COVID-19 samples. Sample material is recorded as cDNA or gDNA derived from T cells, B-cell-depleted T cells, or PBMCs.

In the original processing: Estimated nucleated cell counts came from reference gene primer amplification. Profiling relied on immunoSEQ multiplex PCR, and the TCRdb table lists in-frame clones only, not all of them. V, J and clone size are those of that table, while D and trimming were read from the DNA. Of 150,000 to 200,000 clones listed, around 80% were seen once; the top ten hold about 7%. The material sequenced was peripheral blood. The TCR comes from a man in his sixties or seventies with active or convalescent COVID-19.

CDR3 bases: TGTGCCAGCAGTTATACAGGGGGCTCTGGCTACACCTTC. Translating it yields CASSYTGGSGYTF. The chain carries TRBV5-4 and TRBJ1-2; 9 bases line up with TRBD1. Germline-derived CDR1 and CDR2 are SGHNT and YYREEE (reference sequence). The V segment lost 5 bases and the J segment 7 bases; nucleotides outside the gene matches: 6. The CDR3 spans 13 residues. The variable domain in full, completed from reference TRBV5-4 and TRBJ1-2, reads ETGVTQSPTHLIKTRGQQVTLRCSSQSGHNTVSWYQQALGQGPQFIFQYYREEENGRGNFPPRFSGLQFPNYSSELNVNALELDDSALYLCASSYTGGSGYTFGSGTRLTVV.